These 18 T cell receptor beta chains came from one sample sequenced in a study of control samples from healthy donors and cancer patients. Sequenced by immunoSEQ multiplex PCR; TCRdb stores in-frame clones only, minus some. The table includes about 25,000 clones, 70% to 90% detected once. Material for sequencing was PBMCs. These receptors were obtained from a woman aged 60-75 years with head and neck cancer.

The chain recombines TRBV6-2 or TRBV6-3 with TRBJ2-7; 8 bases match TRBD1. Germline CDR1 reads MNHEY; CDR2 reads SVGEGT. This CDR3 spans 15 amino acids. After removal of 2 bases from V and 2 bases from J, the junction contained 5 bases not matched to a gene. This chain's CDR3 is CASSYTGTGAYEQYF. CDR3 bases: TGTGCCAGCAGTTACACCGGGACAGGAGCCTACGAGCAGTACTTC.

The rearrangement uses TRBV24-1 and TRBJ2-1; D ambiguous. The ends were cut back, 3 bases at V and 7 bases at J, with 9 bases in the middle. This CDR3 has 13 amino acids. Germline V gene data show CDR1 as KGHDR and CDR2 as SFDVKD. In DNA form, the CDR3 reads TGTGCCACCAGTGATCCGGGCAGGAATGAGCAGTTCTTC. This gives the protein CATSDPGRNEQFF.

The chain couples TRBV27 to TRBJ2-2; a possible D gene is TRBD2 (5 bases). This CDR3 contains 17 residues. Trimming left V 6 bases short and J 2 bases short, with 19 bases between. The germline V gene has CDR1 MNHEY and CDR2 SMNVEV (reference sequence). This chain's CDR3 is CASSRRFPDLNTGELFF. CDR3 nucleotides: TGTGCCAGCAGCCGTCGGTTCCCGGACTTAAACACCGGGGAGCTGTTTTTT.

The chain employs TRBV4-1 and TRBJ1-4; no firm D call. This CDR3 has 15 amino acids. Trimming shortened V by 0 bases and J by 4 bases, and 9 bases separated the two germline ends. Germline lookup yields CDR1 MGHRA and CDR2 YSYEKL. CDR3 bases: TGCGCCAGCAGCCAAGAGGGTAATTATAATGAAAAACTGTTTTTT. Translating gives CASSQEGNYNEKLFF.

The chain is built from TRBV19 and TRBJ1-4; TRBD1 matches 8 bases. The CDR3 contains 17 residues. V shed 5 bases, J shed 6 bases, and the junction held 14 bases outside the gene matches. CDR1 and CDR2 from the germline V gene are LNHDA and SQIVND (reference sequence). The CDR3 is CASSLERARTGHEKLFF. In nucleotides, the CDR3 is TGTGCCAGTAGTCTTGAGAGGGCGAGGACAGGGCATGAAAAACTGTTTTTT.

This chain uses TRBV6-5 with TRBJ1-2; 7 positions agree with TRBD1. The V gene's germline CDR1 is MNHEY and CDR2 SVGAGI. This CDR3 region has 14 residues. J lost 4 bases, V lost 0 bases, and 2 bases had no gene match. The CDR3 DNA reads TGTGCCAGCAGTTACTCTTCAGGGGGCTATGGCTACACCTTC. This codes for CASSYSSGGYGYTF.

This clone showed up just once. The V gene is TRBV27, the J gene TRBJ1-1; maybe TRBD1 (5 bases). Per the germline V gene, CDR1 is MNHEY and CDR2 is SMNVEV (reference sequence). The CDR3 is 14 residues long. The ends were cut back, 2 bases at V and 3 bases at J, with 10 bases in the middle. The CDR3 loop reads CASSLAGHYTEAFF. CDR3 in DNA: TGTGCCAGCAGTTTAGCAGGGCACTACACTGAAGCTTTCTTT.

The genes are TRBV3-1 (or the pseudogene TRBV3-2) and TRBJ2-3; 13 bases map to TRBD2. The ends lost 4 bases at V and 0 bases at J; junction bases unmatched: 4. The CDR3 extends over 17 amino acids. Germline lookup yields CDR1 LGHDT and CDR2 YNNKEL (reference sequence). The CDR3 nucleotides read TGTGCCAGCAGCCGGACTAGCGGGAGCCCTAGCACAGATACGCAGTATTTT. Its translation: CASSRTSGSPSTDTQYF.

V usage is TRBV9 and J usage is TRBJ1-3; possibly TRBD1 for D (5 bases). This CDR3 contains 15 residues. The ends were cut back, 2 bases at V and 3 bases at J, with 12 bases in the middle. The germline V gene has CDR1 SGDLS and CDR2 YYNGEE. CDR3 coding DNA: TGTGCCAGCAGCGTTCGTCTGGGGGTTGGAAACACCATATATTTT. Protein: CASSVRLGVGNTIYF.

This sequence joins TRBV2 and TRBJ1-5, with 7 bases identical to TRBD1. Germline CDR1 is SNHLY and CDR2 is FYNNEI. V was clipped by 2 bases and J by 5 bases; unmatched bases: 3. The CDR3 has 14 residues. The CDR3 DNA follows: TGTGCCAGCAGTGAACAGGGGGGGGATCAGCCCCAGCATTTT. The encoded protein is CASSEQGGDQPQHF.

J is TRBJ1-2 and V is TRBV7-6; 8 nucleotides align to TRBD1. Germline trimming cut 1 base from V and 3 bases from J; bases unmatched to any gene: 10. The germline V gene encodes CDR1 SGHVS and CDR2 FNYEAQ. The CDR3 is 17 residues long. CDR3 sequence (DNA): TGTGCCAGCAGCTTAGACCAGGGGGCGCCTGTTGACTATGGCTACACCTTC. Protein product: CASSLDQGAPVDYGYTF.

This clone has more than one count but fewer than ten. This chain joins TRBV7-2 and TRBJ2-5, with 16 bases that match TRBD2. CDR3 length: 18 residues. Germline values: CDR1 SGHTA, CDR2 FQGNSA. J was trimmed by 5 bases and V by 5 bases; bases with no gene match: 11. The DNA of the CDR3 is TGTGCCAGCAGCGGCACCGGGACTAGCGGGGGGGCGAGGGAGACCCAGTACTTC. Residues: CASSGTGTSGGARETQYF.

V and J are TRBV6-5 and TRBJ1-5; D perhaps matches TRBD1 (5 bases). The CDR3 is 13 residues long. Trimming shortened V by 8 bases and J by 7 bases, and 15 bases separated the two germline ends. Germline V gives CDR1 MNHEY, CDR2 SVGAGI. CDR3 in amino acids: CASFSGWDQPQHF. DNA for the CDR3: TGTGCCAGCTTCTCGGGGTGGGACCAGCCCCAGCATTTT.

CDR3 loop: CASSSLGTGIGYTF. The DNA for the CDR3 is TGTGCCAGTAGTAGCCTTGGCACTGGCATTGGCTACACCTTC. V gene TRBV19 combines with J gene TRBJ1-2; D gene ambiguous. CDR1 is LNHDA, CDR2 SQIVND, per germline (reference sequence). The CDR3 runs 14 residues. The germline V and J ends were trimmed by 4 bases and 7 bases, with 16 bases remaining between them. Variable domain in full (rest from reference TRBV19 and TRBJ1-2): DGGITQSPKYLFRKEGQNVTLSCEQNLNHDAMYWYRQDPGQGLRLIYYSQIVNDFQKGDIAEGYSVSREKKESFPLTVTSAQKNPTAFYLCASSSLGTGIGYTFGSGTRLTVV.

Here the CDR3 DNA reads TGTGCCAGCAGCAAAAGGCAGGGAGAAGTAGCCGGGGAGCTGTTTTTT. Its translation: CASSKRQGEVAGELFF. The chain is built from TRBV21-1 and TRBJ2-2. TRBV21-1 is designated a pseudogene. CDR3 length equals 16 residues.

V gene TRBV12-3 or TRBV12-4 combines with J gene TRBJ1-1; D unclear. The CDR3 covers 11 residues. V lost 7 bases and J 8 bases, leaving 11 bases between the germline ends. CDR3 loop: CASTSGEEAFF. The CDR3 DNA sequence: TGTGCCAGCACCTCTGGGGAGGAAGCTTTCTTT.

The chain combines TRBV16 with TRBJ1-3; D is perhaps TRBD1 (5 bases). The V end was cut by 0 bases, the J end by 0 bases, with 9 bases between. Germline V CDR1 and CDR2: KGHSY, FQNENV. CDR3 size: 16 residues. Here the CDR3 DNA reads TGTGCCAGCAGCCAATCAGACAGCAACTCTGGAAACACCATATATTTT. Protein product: CASSQSDSNSGNTIYF.

This clone has only one observation. The chain combines TRBV10-3 with TRBJ1-2; 9 bases line up with TRBD1. The CDR3 loop spans 15 amino acids. Trimming took 0 bases from V and 2 from J; bases not matched to a gene: 1. Germline CDR1 ENHRY, CDR2 SYGVKD. The CDR3 sequence is CAISESGQGNYGYTF. In nucleotides, the CDR3 is TGTGCCATCAGTGAGTCAGGACAGGGGAACTATGGCTACACCTTC.